This is a list of T cell receptor beta chains from one sample in a study of shared clonotypes between healthy human individuals. Generated by immunoSEQ multiplex PCR, the TCRdb table keeps only in-frame clones and is missing some. The sample holds 2.3 million or so clones, 90% to 95% seen once. What was sequenced was naive CD4+ T cells from PBMCs. The receptors were gathered from a young man in good health. Some clones in this sample may be carry-over from other donors' samples. The CDR3 runs from the conserved cysteine through the conserved F or W. The D gene is left open where the match is weak. For some rows the clone size is stated as once, few or many, or as a class when expanded; others skip it.

TRBV5-1	NA	NA	TRBJ2-1	TGCGCCAGCAGCTTGGTTGGAAACAATGAGCAGTTCTTC	CASSLVGNNEQFF
TRBV7-6	NA	NA	TRBJ2-3	TGTGCCAGCAGCTTCTCTGCGGTTAGAGATACGCAGTATTTT	CASSFSAVRDTQYF
TRBV5-1	NA	TRBD1	TRBJ2-4	TGCGCCAGCAGCCAACGACAGGGGGGAGACATTCAGTACTTC	CASSQRQGGDIQYF
TRBV11-2	NA	TRBD2	TRBJ2-3	TGTGCCAGCAGCCCCAGACTAGCGGAAAACACAGATACGCAGTATTTT	CASSPRLAENTDTQYF
TRBV7-2	NA	TRBD1	TRBJ2-7	TGTGCCAGCAGCCTGACAGGGTACGAGCAGTACTTC	CASSLTGYEQYF
TRBV28	once	TRBD1	TRBJ1-5	TGTGCCAGCAGTTTAAGTCTCAGGGGGAGGGGGCCCCAGCATTTT	CASSLSLRGRGPQHF
TRBV28	NA	NA	TRBJ1-2	TGTGCCAGCAGTCTCCTAGGGGACGGCTACACCTTC	CASSLLGDGYTF
TRBV18	once	TRBD2	TRBJ2-3	TGTGCCAGCTCACAACTAGCGGCTAGCACAGATACGCAGTATTTT	CASSQLAASTDTQYF
TRBV28	NA	NA	TRBJ1-5	TGTGCCAGCAGTTTTGTTGCGGGGGGCTGGTATCAGCCCCAGCATTTT	CASSFVAGGWYQPQHF
TRBV6-5	NA	NA	TRBJ2-7	TGTGCCAGCAGTTTTGGACAGAGCTCCTACGAGCAGTACTTC	CASSFGQSSYEQYF
TRBV5-1	NA	NA	TRBJ2-5	TGCGCCAGCAGCTTGAATGACCTATCACTCCAAGAGACCCAGTACTTC	CASSLNDLSLQETQYF
TRBV9	NA	TRBD1	TRBJ2-1	TGTGCCAGCAGCGTAGTCGGACAGGCCGAATACAATGAGCAGTTCTTC	CASSVVGQAEYNEQFF
TRBV7-2	NA	NA	TRBJ2-7	TGTGCCAGCATCCCTCAACCGGGTTACTCCTACGAGCAGTACTTC	CASIPQPGYSYEQYF
TRBV6-4	NA	TRBD2	TRBJ2-3	TGTGCCAGCAGTGATGGGACTAGGGGCACAGATACGCAGTATTTT	CASSDGTRGTDTQYF
TRBV6-1	NA	NA	TRBJ1-3	TGTGCCAGCAGTGAAGCGCACGGAAACACCATATATTTT	CASSEAHGNTIYF
TRBV7-3	NA	TRBD1	TRBJ2-3	TGTGCCAGCAGCTTGACCGGACAGGTCACAGATACGCAGTATTTT	CASSLTGQVTDTQYF
TRBV15	NA	NA	TRBJ2-3	TGTGCCACCAGCAGTCGGAGATTTCCCACAGATACGCAGTATTTT	CATSSRRFPTDTQYF
TRBV23-1	NA	NA	TRBJ2-1	TGCGCCAGCAGTCATCAGGGTCGGACAAGTAGTGAGCAGTTCTTC	CASSHQGRTSSEQFF
TRBV27	few	NA	TRBJ1-2	TGTGCCAGCAAGTATGATCAGGGTGTCTATGGCTACACCTTC	CASKYDQGVYGYTF
TRBV7-3	NA	NA	TRBJ2-7	TGTGCCAGCAGCCCCGCCAGGGGGGCGTACGAGCAGTACTTC	CASSPARGAYEQYF
TRBV11-2	NA	NA	TRBJ2-3	TGTGCCAGCAGCTCCCAGGGGGGGGCAGGCACAGATACGCAGTATTTT	CASSSQGGAGTDTQYF
TRBV30	NA	TRBD1	TRBJ2-7	TGTGCCTGGACATCGGACAGGGACTACGAGCAGTACTTC	CAWTSDRDYEQYF
TRBV2	NA	TRBD1	TRBJ2-7	TGTGCCAGCAGTGGGGGGACAGGGGACGAGCAGTACTTC	CASSGGTGDEQYF
TRBV9	NA	NA	TRBJ2-3	TGTGCCAGCAGCGTAGTTAGCGACACAGATACGCAGTATTTT	CASSVVSDTDTQYF
TRBV7-2	NA	TRBD2	TRBJ2-7	TGTGCCAGCAGCCCCGGGACTAGCGGTCTCAAGCAGTACTTC	CASSPGTSGLKQYF
TRBV11-1	NA	NA	TRBJ1-1	TGTGCCAGCAGCTTAGATTGGAGCGGGCGGAGGGCTTTCTTT	CASSLDWSGRRAFF
TRBV5-1	few	NA	TRBJ1-1	TGCGCCAGCAGCTTGGTAGGGGTCACTGAAGCTTTCTTT	CASSLVGVTEAFF
TRBV18	NA	NA	TRBJ1-2	TGTGCCAGCTCACCACCCGTGTGGTCGGAATATGGCTACACCTTC	CASSPPVWSEYGYTF
TRBV28	NA	NA	TRBJ2-1	TGTGCCAGCAGTAGCCCCTCTTTGAGCTCCTACAATGAGCAGTTCTTC	CASSSPSLSSYNEQFF
TRBV28	few	NA	TRBJ1-2	TGTGCCAGCAGTTTATTAGCTAACTATGGCTACACCTTC	CASSLLANYGYTF
TRBV28	NA	NA	TRBJ2-1	TGTGCCAGCAGTCACCCCCGTAGGTTGGAGTTCTTC	CASSHPRRLEFF
TRBV2	NA	NA	TRBJ1-5	TGTGCCAGCAGTGAAGGCGGGCAGCCCCAGCATTTT	CASSEGGQPQHF
TRBV5-4	NA	TRBD2	TRBJ2-7	TGTGCCAGCAGCTCACTTAAGAGCGGGAGGGGGGTCGAGCAGTACTTC	CASSSLKSGRGVEQYF
TRBV27	NA	NA	TRBJ1-4	TGTGCCAGCAGTTTTTCGCCGTTAGGGGGACTACAGGAAAAACTGTTTTTT	CASSFSPLGGLQEKLFF
TRBV5-1	NA	NA	TRBJ1-1	TGCGCCAGCAGCTTGGACGATGGGGCCCGGAACACTGAAGCTTTCTTT	CASSLDDGARNTEAFF
TRBV7-2	NA	TRBD1	TRBJ2-3	TGTGCCAGCAGCTTAGCACAGGGGAACGCGGATACGCAGTATTTT	CASSLAQGNADTQYF
TRBV25-1	NA	TRBD1	TRBJ1-2	TGTGCCAGCAGTGACCCGGGACAGGGGGCCAGCTATGGCTACACCTTC	CASSDPGQGASYGYTF
TRBV4-1	once	NA	TRBJ1-3	TGCGCCAGCGAACGCGGGCCCCTCTCGGGAAACACCATATATTTT	CASERGPLSGNTIYF
TRBV5-1	NA	TRBD1	TRBJ1-1	TGCGCCAGCAGCCCACGGACAGGGGCGAACACTGAAGCTTTCTTT	CASSPRTGANTEAFF
TRBV27	NA	TRBD1	TRBJ2-6	TGTGCCAGCAGTTCCCCGGGACAGGGTAGCTCTGGGGCCAACGTCCTGACTTTC	CASSSPGQGSSGANVLTF
TRBV5-5	NA	NA	TRBJ2-3	TGTGCCAGCAGCTTCGGGGACACAGATACGCAGTATTTT	CASSFGDTDTQYF
TRBV29-1	NA	TRBD2	TRBJ2-3	TGCAGCGTTGTTACTAGCGGGAGCACAGATACGCAGTATTTT	CSVVTSGSTDTQYF
TRBV19	NA	NA	TRBJ1-4	TGTGCCAGTACCCTGAGGTCAGGGTACAGTGAAAAACTGTTTTTT	CASTLRSGYSEKLFF
TRBV28	NA	NA	TRBJ2-7	TGTGCCAGCAGTTTAAGGTCCGGAACCTACGAGCAGTACTTC	CASSLRSGTYEQYF
TRBV19	NA	TRBD2	TRBJ2-1	TGTGCCAGTAGTCCCCCTCGAGTAGCGGGAGGGCCCGATGAGCAGTTCTTC	CASSPPRVAGGPDEQFF
TRBV11-1	NA	NA	TRBJ2-3	TGTGCCAGCAGCTTAGTCACAGGGTCGGGGTATACGCAGTATTTT	CASSLVTGSGYTQYF
TRBV4-1	NA	NA	TRBJ2-3	TGCGCCAGCAGCCCACAGGGGGCGCGGGGGGCAGATACGCAGTATTTT	CASSPQGARGADTQYF
TRBV11-2	once	TRBD1	TRBJ1-2	TGTGCCAGCAGCTTAGATAGGGGGCGTGACTATGGCTACACCTTC	CASSLDRGRDYGYTF
TRBV28	NA	NA	TRBJ1-2	TGTGCCAGCAACTCACCTAACTCGTGGAGATTCTATGGCTACACCTTC	CASNSPNSWRFYGYTF
TRBV10-3	NA	TRBD2	TRBJ2-3	TGTGCCCTCAGCTCGGGACTAGCGGGGCCGGATACGCAGTATTTT	CALSSGLAGPDTQYF
TRBV19	NA	NA	TRBJ1-5	TGTGCCGGGGGTAGGGAACAGCCCCAGCATTTT	CAGGREQPQHF
TRBV5-4	NA	TRBD1	TRBJ1-2	TGTGCCAGCAGCTTGGCCGGGTCGCCCTACAGGGGTTTAGGCTACACCTTC	CASSLAGSPYRGLGYTF